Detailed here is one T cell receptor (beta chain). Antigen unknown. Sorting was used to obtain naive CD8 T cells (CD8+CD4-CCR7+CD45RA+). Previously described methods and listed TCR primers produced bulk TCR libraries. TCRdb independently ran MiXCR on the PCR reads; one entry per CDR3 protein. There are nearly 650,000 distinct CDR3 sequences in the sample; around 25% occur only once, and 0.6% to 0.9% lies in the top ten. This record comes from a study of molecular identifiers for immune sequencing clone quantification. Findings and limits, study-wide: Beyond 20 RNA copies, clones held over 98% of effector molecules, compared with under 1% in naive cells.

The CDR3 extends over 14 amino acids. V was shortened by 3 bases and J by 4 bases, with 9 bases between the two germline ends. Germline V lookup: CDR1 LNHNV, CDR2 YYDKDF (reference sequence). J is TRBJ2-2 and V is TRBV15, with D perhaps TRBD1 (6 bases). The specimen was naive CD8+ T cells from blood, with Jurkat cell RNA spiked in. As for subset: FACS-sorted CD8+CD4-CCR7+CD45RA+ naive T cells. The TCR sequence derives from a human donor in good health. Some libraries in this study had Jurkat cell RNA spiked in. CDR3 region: CATSSQGSTGELFF. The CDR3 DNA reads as TGTGCCACCAGCAGCCAGGGGAGCACCGGGGAGCTGTTTTTT.